This TCR beta chain emerged from a study of ipilimumab plus nivolumab after autologous stem cell transplantation. Some clones are missing from TCRdb's copy, which holds only in-frame ones; the method was immunoSEQ multiplex PCR. In the table there are approximately 6,900 clones, approximately 92% of which are singletons. The CDR3 totals 12 residues. V shed 0 bases and J shed 1 base, with 1 base lying between them. Germline CDR1 is MNHEY and CDR2 is SVGAGI. This rearrangement joins TRBV6-5 to TRBJ2-7; D not certain. This TCR was sampled from a female donor with multiple myeloma. The starting material was PBMCs, obtained in a trial of ipilimumab plus nivolumab as post-transplant consolidation. The CDR3 is CASSYSSYEQYF. The CDR3 DNA is TGTGCCAGCAGTTACTCGTCCTACGAGCAGTACTTC.